A single sample is the source of the 9 T cell receptor beta chains below, sequenced in a study of blood T cell repertoires in COVID-19. TCRdb's table, derived via immunoSEQ multiplex PCR, lists solely in-frame clones and lacks some. Of about 190,000 clones in the sample, 80% to 85% were seen once. Source material: peripheral blood. The receptor source for this set is a woman aged 25-40 years with acute or convalescent COVID-19.

The chain is built from TRBV7-2 and TRBJ1-2; a weak D match, TRBD1 (5 bases). This CDR3 is built from 14 residues. V shed 5 bases and J shed 5 bases, with 15 bases lying between them. CDR1 SGHTA and CDR2 FQGNSA come from the germline V gene. The CDR3: CASSQNRRQYGYTF. The DNA for the CDR3 is TGTGCCAGCAGCCAAAACAGGAGACAGTATGGCTACACCTTC.

The chain carries TRBV7-9 and TRBJ2-7; 7 positions match TRBD2. The CDR3 runs 16 residues. Trimming cost V 5 bases and J 0 bases; bases outside gene matches: 10. Per the germline V gene, CDR1 is SEHNR and CDR2 is FQNEAQ (reference sequence). In DNA, the CDR3 is TGTGCCAGCAGCCCACCCGGGGGGATCTTCTCCTACGAGCAGTACTTC. This sequence encodes CASSPPGGIFSYEQYF. Based on the CDR3 plus reference TRBV7-9 and TRBJ2-7, the full variable domain is DTGVSQNPRHKITKRGQNVTFRCDPISEHNRLYWYRQTLGQGPEFLTYFQNEAQLEKSRLLSDRFSAERPKGSFSTLEIQRTEQGDSAMYLCASSPPGGIFSYEQYFGPGTRLTVT.

The chain links TRBV2 to TRBJ1-1; D ambiguous. V was cut by 6 bases and J by 2 bases, with 10 bases left in between. Germline V gene data show CDR1 as SNHLY and CDR2 as FYNNEI. The CDR3 has 13 residues. The CDR3 loop is CASRRSGNTEAFF. The CDR3 DNA follows: TGTGCCAGCAGGAGATCAGGAAACACTGAAGCTTTCTTT.

V and J are TRBV30 and TRBJ1-5, with unresolved D. Per germline, CDR1 GTSNPN and CDR2 SVGIG (reference sequence). The germline V and J ends were trimmed by 0 bases and 4 bases, with 10 bases remaining between them. The length of the CDR3 is 14 residues. CDR3 region: CAWSVVGGNQPQHF. The CDR3, as DNA: TGTGCCTGGAGTGTCGTCGGCGGTAATCAGCCCCAGCATTTT.

The chain recombines TRBV30 with TRBJ1-3, with unresolved D. The CDR3 covers 13 residues. Germline assignment: CDR1 GTSNPN and CDR2 SVGIG (reference sequence). V was trimmed by 0 bases and J by 4 bases, leaving 7 bases between them. Here the CDR3 reads CAWSVTAGNTIYF. CDR3 coding DNA: TGTGCCTGGAGTGTAACAGCAGGAAACACCATATATTTT.

This sequence joins TRBV11-2 and TRBJ1-4; perhaps TRBD1 as D (6 bases). The CDR3 extends over 16 amino acids. The V gene lost 1 base and the J gene lost 4 bases, with 13 bases spanning the gap. The V gene's germline CDR1 is SGHAT and CDR2 FQNNGV. The CDR3 here is CASSLAPDSYNEKLFF. Written as DNA, the CDR3 is TGTGCCAGCAGCTTAGCCCCGGACAGCTATAATGAAAAACTGTTTTTT.

CDR3 sequence: CASSTNRDSSGNTIYF. CDR3 bases: TGTGCCAGTAGTACAAACCGGGACAGCTCTGGAAACACCATATATTTT. The chain carries TRBV19 and TRBJ1-3; 7 bases fit TRBD1. This CDR3 region has 16 residues. V was pared by 4 bases and J by 0 bases, with 6 bases of the junction left unmatched. CDR1 is LNHDA and CDR2 is SQIVND in the germline V gene (reference sequence). Variable domain in full (rest from reference TRBV19 and TRBJ1-3): DGGITQSPKYLFRKEGQNVTLSCEQNLNHDAMYWYRQDPGQGLRLIYYSQIVNDFQKGDIAEGYSVSREKKESFPLTVTSAQKNPTAFYLCASSTNRDSSGNTIYFGEGSWLTVV.

This clone showed up just once. The V call is TRBV7-2, the J call TRBJ2-1, with TRBD2 matching 13 bases. Per germline, CDR1 SGHTA and CDR2 FQGNSA. This CDR3 spans 15 amino acids. With 5 bases clipped from V and 7 bases from J, the junction kept 5 bases outside the gene matches. The CDR3 DNA sequence: TGTGCCAGCAGCCCAAGGACTAGCGGGAGAAATGAGCAGTTCTTC. Amino acid sequence: CASSPRTSGRNEQFF.

This rearrangement joins TRBV5-1 to TRBJ2-3; unclear D gene. Trimming pared 1 base from V and 1 base from J, leaving 10 bases between. The germline CDR1 and CDR2 sequences are SGHRS and YFSETQ. This CDR3 contains 15 residues. CDR3 sequence reads: CASSLWRRGTDTQYF. DNA of the CDR3: TGCGCCAGCAGCTTGTGGCGACGGGGCACAGATACGCAGTATTTT. The full variable domain, completed using reference TRBV5-1 and TRBJ2-3, is KAGVTQTPRYLIKTRGQQVTLSCSPISGHRSVSWYQQTPGQGLQFLFEYFSETQRNKGNFPGRFSGRQFSNSRSEMNVSTLELGDSALYLCASSLWRRGTDTQYFGPGTRLTVL.